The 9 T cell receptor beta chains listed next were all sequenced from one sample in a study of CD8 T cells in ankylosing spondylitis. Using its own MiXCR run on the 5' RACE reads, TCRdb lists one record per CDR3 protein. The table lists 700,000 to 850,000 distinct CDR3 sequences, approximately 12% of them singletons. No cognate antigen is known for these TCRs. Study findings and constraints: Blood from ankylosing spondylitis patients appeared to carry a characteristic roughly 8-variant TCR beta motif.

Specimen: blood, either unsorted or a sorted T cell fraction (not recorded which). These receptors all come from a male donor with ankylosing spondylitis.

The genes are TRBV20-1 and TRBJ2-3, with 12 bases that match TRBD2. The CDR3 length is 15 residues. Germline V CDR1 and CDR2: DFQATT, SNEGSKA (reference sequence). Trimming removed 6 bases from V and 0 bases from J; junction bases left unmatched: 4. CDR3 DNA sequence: TGCAGTGCGTGGACTAGCGGGGCGAGCACAGATACGCAGTATTTT. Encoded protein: CSAWTSGASTDTQYF.

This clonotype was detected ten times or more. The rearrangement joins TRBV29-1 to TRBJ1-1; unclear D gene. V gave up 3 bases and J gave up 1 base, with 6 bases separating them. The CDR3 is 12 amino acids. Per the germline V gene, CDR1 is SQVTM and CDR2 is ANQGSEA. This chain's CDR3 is CSVEEQNTEAFF. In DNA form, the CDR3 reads TGCAGCGTTGAGGAGCAGAACACTGAAGCTTTCTTT.

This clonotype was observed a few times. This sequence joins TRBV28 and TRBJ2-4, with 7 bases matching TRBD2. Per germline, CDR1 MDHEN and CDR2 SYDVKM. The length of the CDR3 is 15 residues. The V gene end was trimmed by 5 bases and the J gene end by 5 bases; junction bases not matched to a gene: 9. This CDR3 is CASSLRRLAQNIQYF. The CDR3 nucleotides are TGTGCCAGCAGTCTCCGAAGACTAGCACAAAACATTCAGTACTTC.

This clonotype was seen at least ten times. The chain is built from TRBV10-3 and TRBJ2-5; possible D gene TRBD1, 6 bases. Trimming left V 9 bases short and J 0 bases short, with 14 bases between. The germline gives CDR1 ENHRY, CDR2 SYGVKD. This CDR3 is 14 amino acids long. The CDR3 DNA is TGTGCCATACGGGACACCTCGTACCAAGAGACCCAGTACTTC. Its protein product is CAIRDTSYQETQYF.

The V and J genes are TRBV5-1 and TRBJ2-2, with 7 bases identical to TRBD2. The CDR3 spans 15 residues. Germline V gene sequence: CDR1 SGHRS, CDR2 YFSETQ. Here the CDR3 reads CPGALAGDDTGELFF. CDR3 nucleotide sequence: TGCCCTGGCGCATTGGCGGGGGACGACACCGGGGAGCTGTTTTTT.

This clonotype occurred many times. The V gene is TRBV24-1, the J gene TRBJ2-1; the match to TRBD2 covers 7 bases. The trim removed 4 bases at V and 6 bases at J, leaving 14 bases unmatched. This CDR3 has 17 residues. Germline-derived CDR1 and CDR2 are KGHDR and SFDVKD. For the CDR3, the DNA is TGTGCCACCAGTGACCAAAGGTCGGCGGGAGTGAGCAATGAGCAGTTCTTC. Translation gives CATSDQRSAGVSNEQFF.

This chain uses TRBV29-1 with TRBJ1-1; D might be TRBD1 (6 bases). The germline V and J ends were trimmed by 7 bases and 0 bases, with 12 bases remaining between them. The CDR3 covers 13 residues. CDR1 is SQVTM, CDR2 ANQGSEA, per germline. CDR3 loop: CSAGGQMNTEAFF. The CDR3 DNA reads TGCAGCGCTGGGGGACAAATGAACACTGAAGCTTTCTTT. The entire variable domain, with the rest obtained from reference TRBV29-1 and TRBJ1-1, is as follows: SAVISQKPSRDICQRGTSLTIQCQVDSQVTMMFWYRQQPGQSLTLIATANQGSEATYESGFVIDKFPISRPNLTFSTLTVSNMSPEDSSIYLCSAGGQMNTEAFFGQGTRLTVV.

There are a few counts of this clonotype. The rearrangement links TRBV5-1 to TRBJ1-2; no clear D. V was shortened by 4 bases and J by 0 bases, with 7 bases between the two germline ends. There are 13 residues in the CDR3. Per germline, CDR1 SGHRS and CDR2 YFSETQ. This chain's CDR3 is CASSILPNYGYTF. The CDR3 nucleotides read TGCGCCAGCAGCATTCTCCCTAACTATGGCTACACCTTC. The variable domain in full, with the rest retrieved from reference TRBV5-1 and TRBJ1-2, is KAGVTQTPRYLIKTRGQQVTLSCSPISGHRSVSWYQQTPGQGLQFLFEYFSETQRNKGNFPGRFSGRQFSNSRSEMNVSTLELGDSALYLCASSILPNYGYTFGSGTRLTVV.

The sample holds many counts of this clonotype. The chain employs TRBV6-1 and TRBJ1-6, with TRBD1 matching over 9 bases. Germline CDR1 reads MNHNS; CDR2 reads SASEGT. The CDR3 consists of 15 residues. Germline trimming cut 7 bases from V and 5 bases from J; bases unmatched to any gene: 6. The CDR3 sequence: CASTLDRGNNSPLHF. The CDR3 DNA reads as TGTGCCAGCACACTGGACAGGGGCAATAATTCACCCCTCCACTTT.